The 21 T cell receptor beta chains given below trace back to one sample, sequenced in a study of response to subunit inactivated influenza vaccine. TCRdb reanalysed the RT-PCR reads using MiXCR and keeps one entry per CDR3 protein. The data contain about 160,000 distinct CDR3 sequences, 11% of them seen just once; the ten biggest clones take up around 12%. Sample: non-naive T cells sorted from PBMCs, taken roughly 48 days after vaccination. These receptors originate from a man aged 50-60 years who received an inactivated influenza vaccine.

Only a few counts were recorded for this clonotype. V is TRBV7-2 and J is TRBJ2-3, with 10 bases matching TRBD2. With V trimmed by 5 bases and J by 5 bases, 7 bases remained unmatched. Per the germline V gene, CDR1 is SGHTA and CDR2 is FQGNSA. The CDR3 is 15 residues long. CDR3 loop: CASSHTSGTRDTQYF. The CDR3 DNA follows: TGTGCCAGCAGCCACACTAGCGGGACTAGAGATACGCAGTATTTT.

This chain uses TRBV10-3 with TRBJ1-1, with D unclear. Trimming shortened V by 3 bases and J by 0 bases, and 5 bases separated the two germline ends. CDR1 and CDR2 (germline): ENHRY, SYGVKD. This CDR3 contains 13 residues. In nucleotides, the CDR3 is TGTGCCATCAGTGAAACAGTGAACACTGAAGCTTTCTTT. It encodes CAISETVNTEAFF.

In its sample, this clonotype was seen many times. The CDR3, as DNA: TGCGCCAGCAGCGCTGACGGGAAGGGAGGAAAGCAGTTCTTC. Residues: CASSADGKGGKQFF. V is TRBV5-1 and J is TRBJ2-1, with a tentative D call TRBD2 (6 bases). The germline CDR1 and CDR2 sequences are SGHRS and YFSETQ. V lost 4 bases, J lost 11 bases, and 19 bases lay in between. The CDR3 loop spans 14 amino acids.

This clonotype has just a few counts. The chain joins TRBV5-1 to TRBJ1-2, with D possibly TRBD1 on 5 matching bases. Trimming removed 0 bases from V and 2 bases from J, with 29 bases in between. The CDR3 totals 21 residues. From germline, CDR1 is SGHRS and CDR2 YFSETQ. The DNA for the CDR3 is TGCGCCAGCAGCTTGGGTTATGGTAGTATCAGGGAGCCCCTACTAAACTATGGCTACACCTTC. As protein: CASSLGYGSIREPLLNYGYTF.

There are a few counts of this clonotype. The V call is TRBV5-1, the J call TRBJ1-1; 7 bases are a match to TRBD1. With V trimmed by 4 bases and J by 0 bases, 3 bases remained unmatched. The CDR3 is 14 residues long. Germline values: CDR1 SGHRS, CDR2 YFSETQ. The CDR3, as DNA: TGCGCCAGCAGCGAGGGACAGCTGAACACTGAAGCTTTCTTT. Translation: CASSEGQLNTEAFF.

In its sample, this clonotype was seen many times. CDR3 residues: CSAPGTIDEQFF. The CDR3 DNA is TGCAGTGCACCTGGGACAATCGATGAGCAGTTCTTC. The chain couples TRBV20-1 to TRBJ2-1, with D perhaps matching TRBD1 (6 bases). V lost 6 bases, J lost 8 bases, and 14 bases lay in between. The CDR3 is made up of 12 amino acids. The germline V gene has CDR1 DFQATT and CDR2 SNEGSKA (reference sequence).

This clonotype was seen more than once but under ten times. J is TRBJ2-2 and V is TRBV28; 15 bases match TRBD2. The CDR3 sequence is 18 residues long. The V gene's germline CDR1 is MDHEN and CDR2 SYDVKM. After removal of 3 bases from V and 1 base from J, the junction contained 3 bases not matched to a gene. The CDR3 nucleotides read TGTGCCAGCAGTTTTTGGGGACTAGCGGGGGGGAACACCGGGGAGCTGTTTTTT. Its protein is CASSFWGLAGGNTGELFF.

This clonotype was seen ten or more times. The chain recombines TRBV2 with TRBJ2-7; unclear D gene. This CDR3 spans 11 amino acids. V lost 4 bases to trimming and J lost 3 bases, with 4 bases between them. Germline CDR1 and CDR2: SNHLY and FYNNEI. CDR3 amino acids: CASSGNYEQYF. As DNA, the CDR3 is TGTGCCAGCAGTGGAAACTACGAGCAGTACTTC.

This chain uses TRBV7-2 with TRBJ2-1; 7 bases align to TRBD2. This CDR3 has 12 residues. V dropped 8 bases and J dropped 2; count of bases not matched to a gene: 0. Germline loops: CDR1 SGHTA, CDR2 FQGNSA. DNA of the CDR3: TGTGCCAGCGGGAGGGCCTACAATGAGCAGTTCTTC. Its translation: CASGRAYNEQFF.

This chain links TRBV21-1 with TRBJ1-1; TRBD1, the table's D call, lacks a check against the DNA. TRBV21-1 is flagged as a pseudogene. The CDR3 length is 16 residues. The CDR3 loop reads CASSKGGTDNDTEAFF. CDR3 in DNA: TGTGCCAGCAGCAAGGGGGGGACGGACAATGACACTGAAGCTTTCTTT.

The rearrangement joins TRBV25-1 to TRBJ2-2; 8 bases are shared with TRBD1. V trimming: 6 bases; J trimming: 2 bases; junction bases outside the gene matches: 5. Germline-derived CDR1 and CDR2 are MGHDK and SYGVNS. The CDR3 extends over 15 amino acids. This CDR3 reads CASSDRGRNTGELFF. CDR3 bases: TGTGCCAGCAGCGACAGGGGCCGTAACACCGGGGAGCTGTTTTTT.

This clonotype appeared many times. The gene calls are TRBV7-9 and TRBJ2-1, with 10 bases identical to TRBD2. Germline V gene lookup returns CDR1 SEHNR and CDR2 FQNEAQ (reference sequence). This CDR3 region has 15 residues. The junction had 5 bases not matched to a gene; V was cut back by 2 bases and J by 7 bases. The CDR3 region is CASSLSSGGLNEQFF. CDR3 DNA sequence: TGTGCCAGCAGCTTATCTAGCGGGGGACTAAATGAGCAGTTCTTC.

This clonotype has a handful of counts. The gene calls are TRBV4-1 and TRBJ2-1, with TRBD1 matching 7 bases. J lost 7 bases, V lost 1 base, and 10 bases had no gene match. Germline V lookup: CDR1 MGHRA, CDR2 YSYEKL. This CDR3 comprises 16 residues. The CDR3 protein is CASSQGLGGSTNEQFF. As DNA, the CDR3 is TGCGCCAGCAGCCAAGGGTTAGGGGGCTCAACGAATGAGCAGTTCTTC.

The V call is TRBV11-2, the J call TRBJ1-6, with 9 bases aligning to TRBD1. The CDR3 consists of 15 residues. Unmatched junction bases numbered 6, after V lost 5 bases and J lost 7 bases. Germline V lookup: CDR1 SGHAT, CDR2 FQNNGV. CDR3 DNA sequence: TGTGCCAGCAGCCAGGGGACAGGGACGAATTCACCCCTCCACTTT. Amino acids: CASSQGTGTNSPLHF.

This clonotype was seen more than once but under ten times. This chain links TRBV10-3 with TRBJ1-1; possible D gene TRBD1, 5 bases. CDR3 length: 15 amino acids. V was trimmed by 0 bases and J by 2 bases, leaving 10 bases between them. Germline loops: CDR1 ENHRY, CDR2 SYGVKD. The CDR3 is CAISESSGHNTEAFF. CDR3 coding DNA: TGTGCCATCAGTGAGTCTTCAGGGCACAACACTGAAGCTTTCTTT.

This clonotype has a count of ten or more. The CDR3 coding sequence is TGTGCCAGCAGCACCGGAGGGTATGAGCAGTTCTTC. Encoded protein: CASSTGGYEQFF. The V call is TRBV7-8, the J call TRBJ2-1; possible D gene TRBD2, 6 bases. V was clipped by 5 bases and J by 8 bases, with 10 bases between them. The CDR3 has 12 amino acids. Looked up from germline, CDR1 is SGHVS and CDR2 is FQNEAQ.

This clonotype has ten or more counts. The genes are TRBV6-2 or TRBV6-3 and TRBJ1-5; 7 positions match TRBD1. J was trimmed by 0 bases and V by 6 bases; bases with no gene match: 8. Germline V CDR1 and CDR2: MNHEY, SVGEGT. CDR3 size: 16 residues. CDR3 residues: CASRTGTDLSNQPQHF. As DNA, the CDR3 is TGTGCCAGCAGGACCGGGACAGATCTTAGCAATCAGCCCCAGCATTTT.

A few counts support this clonotype. V is TRBV20-1 and J is TRBJ2-5, with TRBD1 identical over 8 bases. There are 17 residues in the CDR3. The germline gives CDR1 DFQATT, CDR2 SNEGSKA (reference sequence). V trimming: 0 bases; J trimming: 4 bases; junction bases outside the gene matches: 13. Here the CDR3 reads CSARDPSGQGKRETQYF. Written as DNA, the CDR3 is TGCAGTGCTAGAGATCCTTCAGGACAGGGAAAAAGAGAGACCCAGTACTTC.

This clonotype was found many times. The CDR3 DNA reads as TGCGCCAGCAGCTTGGCAGGGGGCAGCACCGGGGAGCTGTTTTTT. This gives the protein CASSLAGGSTGELFF. The chain joins TRBV5-1 to TRBJ2-2; 8 bases are a match to TRBD1. V shed 0 bases and J 4 bases; nucleotides not matched to a gene: 2. Germline CDR1 and CDR2: SGHRS and YFSETQ. This CDR3 is 15 amino acids long.

This chain uses TRBV7-8 with TRBJ1-6; D gene uncertain. This CDR3 comprises 18 residues. V gave up 1 base and J gave up 0 bases, with 13 bases separating them. From germline, CDR1 is SGHVS and CDR2 FQNEAQ. CDR3 DNA: TGTGCCAGCAGCTTAGTTCCCAGTGAAAGCTCCTATAATTCACCCCTCCACTTT. It is translated as CASSLVPSESSYNSPLHF.

The V and J genes are TRBV24-1 and TRBJ2-5; D uncertain. The CDR3 has 13 amino acids. Trimming stripped 0 bases from V and 5 bases from J, with 6 bases between. Per germline, CDR1 KGHDR and CDR2 SFDVKD. DNA of the CDR3: TGTGCCACCAGTGATTTGCTCACGGAGACCCAGTACTTC. Its protein product is CATSDLLTETQYF.